A selection of T cell receptor beta chains follows, all from one sample in a study of graft-versus-host responses after intestinal transplantation. Generated by immunoSEQ multiplex PCR, the TCRdb table keeps only in-frame clones and is missing some. The sample shows roughly 80,000 clones, about nine tenths of them seen only once. Their target antigens are unknown. The sequencing here drew on unstimulated CD8+ T cells sorted from spleen or lymph node cells, taken before transplant. The source of these receptors is a human donor who was the organ donor for an intestinal transplant. CDR3s include the opening cysteine and the closing phenylalanine or tryptophan. Each record gives: D gene, J gene, clone size, V gene, CDR3 protein, CDR3 DNA. D genes are given only for firm matches. Rows give clone size only sometimes, using once, few, many, or a class for an expanded clone.

d_gene: TRBD2
j_gene: TRBJ2-7
abundance: -
v_gene: TRBV27
CDR3aa: CATSFGGGSEQYF
CDR3nt: TGTGCCACCTCATTTGGGGGGGGGAGTGAGCAGTACTTC

d_gene: -
j_gene: TRBJ2-7
abundance: -
v_gene: TRBV5-5
CDR3aa: CASNRGPPSPYEQYF
CDR3nt: TGTGCCAGCAATCGAGGGCCCCCCAGCCCCTACGAGCAGTACTTC

d_gene: -
j_gene: TRBJ1-1
abundance: -
v_gene: TRBV14
CDR3aa: CASSQAGWTEAFF
CDR3nt: TGTGCCAGCAGCCAAGCCGGATGGACTGAAGCTTTCTTT

d_gene: -
j_gene: TRBJ1-1
abundance: -
v_gene: TRBV5-4
CDR3aa: CASGGGTLNTEAFF
CDR3nt: TGTGCCAGCGGGGGTGGGACCTTAAACACTGAAGCTTTCTTT

d_gene: -
j_gene: TRBJ1-1
abundance: -
v_gene: TRBV6-1
CDR3aa: CASSLGDTEAFF
CDR3nt: TGTGCCAGCTCACTAGGAGACACTGAAGCTTTCTTT

d_gene: -
j_gene: TRBJ1-2
abundance: once
v_gene: TRBV5-1
CDR3aa: CASSLPAGGGYTF
CDR3nt: TGCGCCAGCAGCTTGCCAGCGGGAGGGGGCTACACCTTC

d_gene: -
j_gene: TRBJ2-7
abundance: -
v_gene: TRBV5-4
CDR3aa: CASSLGLGEQYF
CDR3nt: TGTGCCAGCAGCCTTGGGCTGGGCGAGCAGTACTTC

d_gene: TRBD2
j_gene: TRBJ2-6
abundance: -
v_gene: TRBV13
CDR3aa: CASSGTWGLAGHSGANVLTF
CDR3nt: TGTGCCAGCAGCGGAACCTGGGGACTAGCGGGGCACTCTGGGGCCAACGTCCTGACTTTC

d_gene: -
j_gene: TRBJ2-7
abundance: -
v_gene: TRBV4-1
CDR3aa: CASSQGVILGAVLEQYF
CDR3nt: TGCGCCAGCAGCCAAGGGGTCATCTTGGGGGCAGTCCTCGAGCAGTACTTC

d_gene: TRBD1
j_gene: TRBJ1-2
abundance: -
v_gene: TRBV4-1
CDR3aa: CASSFGQGDYGYTF
CDR3nt: TGCGCCAGCAGCTTTGGACAGGGTGACTATGGCTACACCTTC

d_gene: TRBD2
j_gene: TRBJ2-5
abundance: -
v_gene: TRBV7-2
CDR3aa: CASSSPRNPAGGFQETQYF
CDR3nt: TGTGCCAGCAGCTCCCCCAGGAATCCAGCGGGGGGATTCCAAGAGACCCAGTACTTC

d_gene: -
j_gene: TRBJ1-1
abundance: few
v_gene: TRBV7-9
CDR3aa: CATREGGTEAFF
CDR3nt: TGTGCCACCAGGGAGGGAGGCACTGAAGCTTTCTTT

d_gene: TRBD2
j_gene: TRBJ2-2
abundance: -
v_gene: TRBV28
CDR3aa: CASSQSGGLNTGELFF
CDR3nt: TGTGCCAGCAGCCAGTCGGGAGGGCTTAACACCGGGGAGCTGTTTTTT

d_gene: -
j_gene: TRBJ1-1
abundance: -
v_gene: TRBV6-1
CDR3aa: CASSESTGSGNTEAFF
CDR3nt: TGTGCCAGCAGTGAAAGTACAGGGTCGGGGAACACTGAAGCTTTCTTT

d_gene: TRBD1
j_gene: TRBJ2-1
abundance: -
v_gene: TRBV9
CDR3aa: CASSRDRSTSSYNEQFF
CDR3nt: TGTGCCAGCAGCCGGGACAGAAGTACCAGCTCCTACAATGAGCAGTTCTTC

d_gene: TRBD1
j_gene: TRBJ1-2
abundance: -
v_gene: TRBV2
CDR3aa: CASSEQTGGISLILTHNNYGYTF
CDR3nt: TGTGCCAGCAGTGAACAGACAGGGGGGATCTCACTTATACTCACGCACAATAACTATGGCTACACCTTC

d_gene: -
j_gene: TRBJ2-7
abundance: -
v_gene: TRBV18
CDR3aa: CASSPWVGNYEQYF
CDR3nt: TGTGCCAGCTCACCATGGGTAGGGAACTACGAGCAGTACTTC

d_gene: -
j_gene: TRBJ1-6
abundance: -
v_gene: TRBV4-1
CDR3aa: CASSHNGQPGNSPLHF
CDR3nt: TGCGCCAGCAGCCATAACGGACAGCCGGGTAATTCACCCCTCCACTTT

d_gene: -
j_gene: TRBJ1-5
abundance: few
v_gene: TRBV28
CDR3aa: CASLRGYSNQPQHF
CDR3nt: TGTGCCAGCCTGAGGGGTTATAGCAATCAGCCCCAGCATTTT

d_gene: -
j_gene: TRBJ2-7
abundance: once
v_gene: TRBV30
CDR3aa: CAWSLHTGSYEQYF
CDR3nt: TGTGCCTGGAGTTTACATACGGGTTCCTACGAGCAGTACTTC

d_gene: -
j_gene: TRBJ2-3
abundance: -
v_gene: TRBV9
CDR3aa: CASRGGGSDTQYF
CDR3nt: TGTGCCAGCAGGGGAGGAGGGTCTGATACGCAGTATTTT

d_gene: -
j_gene: TRBJ1-5
abundance: -
v_gene: TRBV28
CDR3aa: CASMDGDQPQHF
CDR3nt: TGTGCCAGCATGGATGGGGATCAGCCCCAGCATTTT

d_gene: TRBD2
j_gene: TRBJ2-2
abundance: -
v_gene: TRBV7-6
CDR3aa: CASSFGGGYTGELFF
CDR3nt: TGTGCCAGCAGCTTTGGCGGGGGGTACACCGGGGAGCTGTTTTTT

d_gene: -
j_gene: TRBJ1-5
abundance: -
v_gene: TRBV6-5
CDR3aa: CASSLDSSNQPQHF
CDR3nt: TGTGCCAGCAGCCTCGACAGTAGCAATCAGCCCCAGCATTTT

d_gene: -
j_gene: TRBJ2-1
abundance: -
v_gene: TRBV5-4
CDR3aa: CASTGPGSDSYNEQFF
CDR3nt: TGTGCCAGCACCGGACCCGGGTCGGACTCCTACAATGAGCAGTTCTTC

d_gene: -
j_gene: TRBJ1-3
abundance: -
v_gene: TRBV7-6
CDR3aa: CASSSGSGNTIYF
CDR3nt: TGTGCCAGCAGCTCAGGATCTGGAAACACCATATATTTT